The rows below give T cell receptor beta chains drawn from one sample of a study of blood T cell repertoires in COVID-19. Assay: immunoSEQ multiplex PCR; the TCRdb copy retains only in-frame clones and omits some. Of 120,000 or so clones in the sample, roughly 80% are singletons; the top ten hold about 15%. Sequencing was carried out using peripheral blood. Receptor source: a woman in her sixties or seventies with acute or convalescent COVID-19. Each CDR3 is given without its conserved first and last residue. The order of the fields is D gene, V gene, CDR3 length, CDR3 protein. A D gene is named only where the DNA matches it firmly.

- TRBV18 16 ASSPPVFSGAGSYEQY
TRBD2 TRBV4-1 14 ASSQGGLAVGGTQY
- TRBV5-4 12 ASSSGGPYNEQF
TRBD1 TRBV28 14 ASSTISGQGGYGYT
- TRBV10-3 13 AISFSGQRNTEAF
- TRBV12-3/TRBV12-4 11 ASSLFRGTEAF
- TRBV18 13 ASSPGGGSNYGYT
TRBD1 TRBV19 12 ASTYRGSSTEAF
- TRBV19 13 ASSIGQGRAQPQH
- TRBV6-5 12 ASSYGYRGKTQY
- TRBV14 12 ASSRTTSSYEQY
TRBD2 TRBV19 12 ASSIGLARYEQY
TRBD1 TRBV24-1 13 ATSDPGQGGTEAF
TRBD2 TRBV28 15 ASSFSFWEGSQETQY
- TRBV24-1 13 ATSAPRGRNSPLH
- TRBV12-3/TRBV12-4 9 ASASRGGYT
- TRBV6-5 13 ASSQYLGQNYGYT
- TRBV9 13 ASSGERGGPRPLH
- TRBV5-6 13 ASSLGVRGTYEQY
TRBD2 TRBV18 13 ASSSLAGSSYEQY
- TRBV12-3/TRBV12-4 11 ASSLGRDNGYT
- TRBV28 12 ASSLTGLAYEQY
TRBD1 TRBV5-1 14 ASSQSGQGAPGELF
- TRBV6-5 11 ASSYQGNSPLH
TRBD1 TRBV5-4 14 ASSPLGGQGSDEQF
TRBD1 TRBV2 13 ASSDTGGGRNEQF
- TRBV5-1 12 ASSIGGTNYGYT
- TRBV5-1 13 ASSLGLRANTEAF
TRBD1 TRBV7-8 11 ASSVDRGNEQF
TRBD1 TRBV19 12 ASSIGTGGDEQY
- TRBV27 12 ASSIGQFTDTQY
TRBD1 TRBV5-1 13 ASSMTTGTNEKLF
- TRBV7-6 11 ASSSGGWTEAF
- TRBV4-3 14 ASSQGFGAGANVLT
- TRBV28 13 ASHRVTGSNQPQH
- TRBV10-2 11 ASSEGSGSGYT
TRBD1 TRBV18 14 ASSPGKTGAAETQY
TRBD1 TRBV4-3 12 ASSLDRTNYGYT
- TRBV27 14 ASSGTDSRGNYGYT
- TRBV9 13 ASSVGDSLGTEAF
TRBD1 TRBV3-1/TRBV3-2 12 ASSQDRFGGGYT
TRBD1 TRBV5-6 12 ASSWTDRVTGYT
- TRBV18 11 ASAGELNEKLF
TRBD2 TRBV19 14 ASSIQAGGGATEQY
- TRBV28 11 ASRQTRYTEAF
TRBD1 TRBV30 14 AWSVQGTVGFYEQY